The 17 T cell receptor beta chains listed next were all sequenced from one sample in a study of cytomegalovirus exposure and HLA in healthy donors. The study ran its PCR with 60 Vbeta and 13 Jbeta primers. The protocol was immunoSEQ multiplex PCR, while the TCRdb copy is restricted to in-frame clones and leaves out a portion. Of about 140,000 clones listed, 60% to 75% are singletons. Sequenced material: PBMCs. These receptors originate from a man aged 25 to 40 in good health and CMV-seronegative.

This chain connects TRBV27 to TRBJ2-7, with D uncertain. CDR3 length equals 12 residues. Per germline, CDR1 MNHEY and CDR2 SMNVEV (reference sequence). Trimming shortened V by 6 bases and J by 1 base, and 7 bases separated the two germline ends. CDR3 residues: CASSSRSYEQYF. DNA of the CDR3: TGTGCCAGCAGCTCCCGGTCCTACGAGCAGTACTTC.

The CDR3 region has the DNA TGTGCCAGCAGGAAAACAGGGGCCACTGAAGCTTTCTTT. This encodes CASRKTGATEAFF. V gene TRBV2 combines with J gene TRBJ1-1, with TRBD1 identical over 7 bases. CDR3 size: 13 residues. V was pared by 6 bases and J by 4 bases, with 5 bases of the junction left unmatched. From germline, CDR1 is SNHLY and CDR2 FYNNEI.

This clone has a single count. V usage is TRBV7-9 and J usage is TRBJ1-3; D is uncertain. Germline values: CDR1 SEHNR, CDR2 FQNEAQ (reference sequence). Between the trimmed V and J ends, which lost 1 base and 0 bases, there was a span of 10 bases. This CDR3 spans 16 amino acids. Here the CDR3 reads CASSLVTYNSGNTIYF. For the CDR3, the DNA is TGTGCCAGCAGCTTAGTCACCTATAACTCTGGAAACACCATATATTTT. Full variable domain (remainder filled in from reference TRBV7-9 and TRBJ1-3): DTGVSQNPRHKITKRGQNVTFRCDPISEHNRLYWYRQTLGQGPEFLTYFQNEAQLEKSRLLSDRFSAERPKGSFSTLEIQRTEQGDSAMYLCASSLVTYNSGNTIYFGEGSWLTVV.

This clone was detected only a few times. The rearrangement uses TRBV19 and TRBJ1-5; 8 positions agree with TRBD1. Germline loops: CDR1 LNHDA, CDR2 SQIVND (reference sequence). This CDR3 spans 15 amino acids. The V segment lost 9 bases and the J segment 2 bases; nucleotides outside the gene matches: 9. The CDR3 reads CASTTTGAGNQPQHF. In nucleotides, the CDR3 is TGTGCCAGCACAACGACAGGGGCCGGCAATCAGCCCCAGCATTTT.

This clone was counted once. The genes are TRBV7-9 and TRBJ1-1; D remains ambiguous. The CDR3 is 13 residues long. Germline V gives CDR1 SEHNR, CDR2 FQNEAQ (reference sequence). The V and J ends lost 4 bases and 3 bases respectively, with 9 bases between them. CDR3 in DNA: TGTGCCAGCAGCTCAGAACCCGACACTGAAGCTTTCTTT. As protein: CASSSEPDTEAFF.

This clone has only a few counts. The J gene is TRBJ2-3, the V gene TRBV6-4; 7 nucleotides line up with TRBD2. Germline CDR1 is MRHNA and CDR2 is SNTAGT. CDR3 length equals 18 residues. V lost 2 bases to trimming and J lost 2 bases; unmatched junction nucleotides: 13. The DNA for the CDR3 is TGTGCCAGCAGTGACCCCCTAGCGGTTCAGTTTTTCACAGATACGCAGTATTTT. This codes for CASSDPLAVQFFTDTQYF.

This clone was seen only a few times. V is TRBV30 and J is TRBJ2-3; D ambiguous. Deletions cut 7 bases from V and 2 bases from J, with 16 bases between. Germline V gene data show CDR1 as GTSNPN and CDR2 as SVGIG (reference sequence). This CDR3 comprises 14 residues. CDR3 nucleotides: TGTGCCTCGAACACCGCTAGTATCACAGATACGCAGTATTTT. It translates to CASNTASITDTQYF.

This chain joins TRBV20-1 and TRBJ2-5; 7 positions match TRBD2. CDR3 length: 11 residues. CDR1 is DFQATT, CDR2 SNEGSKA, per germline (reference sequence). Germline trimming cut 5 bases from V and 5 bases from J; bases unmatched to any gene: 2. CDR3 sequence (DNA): TGCAGTGCTTCACTAGCGGAGACCCAGTACTTC. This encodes CSASLAETQYF.

The CDR3 is CASSLAGTTDTQYF. In DNA form, the CDR3 reads TGTGCCAGCAGCTTAGCGGGGACCACAGATACGCAGTATTTT. The V and J genes are TRBV5-6 and TRBJ2-3; 7 bases align to TRBD2. V lost 2 bases, J lost 2 bases, and 2 bases stayed unmatched. The CDR3 sequence is 14 residues long. The V gene's germline CDR1 is SGHDT and CDR2 YYEEEE.

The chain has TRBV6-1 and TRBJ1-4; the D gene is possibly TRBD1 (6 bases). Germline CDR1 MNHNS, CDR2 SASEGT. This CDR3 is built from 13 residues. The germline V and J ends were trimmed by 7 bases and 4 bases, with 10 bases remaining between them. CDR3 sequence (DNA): TGTGCCAGCAACAGGGCCGTTAATGAAAAACTGTTTTTT. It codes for CASNRAVNEKLFF.

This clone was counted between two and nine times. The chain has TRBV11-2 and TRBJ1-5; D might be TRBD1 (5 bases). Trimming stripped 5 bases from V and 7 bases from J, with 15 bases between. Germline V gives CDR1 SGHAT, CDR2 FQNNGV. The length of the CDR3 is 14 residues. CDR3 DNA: TGTGCCAGCAGCCAGGGAGGGCTGGGGCAGCCCCAGCATTTT. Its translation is CASSQGGLGQPQHF.

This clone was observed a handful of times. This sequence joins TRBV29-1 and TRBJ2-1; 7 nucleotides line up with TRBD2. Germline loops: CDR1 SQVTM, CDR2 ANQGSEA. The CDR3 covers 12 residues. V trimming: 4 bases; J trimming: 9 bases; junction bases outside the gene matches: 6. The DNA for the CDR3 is TGCAGCGTTGGGACTAGTGGGGTTGAGCAGTTCTTC. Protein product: CSVGTSGVEQFF.

CDR3 in DNA: TGTGCCAGCAGTTCGACAGGGGTAGGAAACACCATATATTTT. This sequence encodes CASSSTGVGNTIYF. The chain is built from TRBV6-6 and TRBJ1-3, with 8 bases fitting TRBD1. The CDR3 contains 14 residues. The V gene's germline CDR1 is MNHNY and CDR2 SVGAGI (reference sequence). The junction had 3 bases not matched to a gene; V was cut back by 4 bases and J by 4 bases.

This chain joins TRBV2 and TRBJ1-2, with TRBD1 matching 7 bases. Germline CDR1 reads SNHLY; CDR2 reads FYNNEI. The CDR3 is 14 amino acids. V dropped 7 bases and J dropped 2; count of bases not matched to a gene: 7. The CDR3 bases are TGTGCCAGCAAGCCCAGGGACAGAAACTATGGCTACACCTTC. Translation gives CASKPRDRNYGYTF.

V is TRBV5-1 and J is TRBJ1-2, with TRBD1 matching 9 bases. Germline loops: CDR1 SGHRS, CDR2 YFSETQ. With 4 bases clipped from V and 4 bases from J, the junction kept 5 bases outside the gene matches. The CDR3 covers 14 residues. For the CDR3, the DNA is TGCGCCAGCAGCGCCGGACAGGGGCGCTATGGCTACACCTTC. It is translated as CASSAGQGRYGYTF.

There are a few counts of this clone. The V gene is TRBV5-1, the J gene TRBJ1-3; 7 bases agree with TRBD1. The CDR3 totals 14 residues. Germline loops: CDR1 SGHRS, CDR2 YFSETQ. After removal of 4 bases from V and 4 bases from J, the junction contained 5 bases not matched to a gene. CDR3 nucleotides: TGCGCCAGCAGCAAAGCGACAGGGGGAAACACCATATATTTT. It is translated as CASSKATGGNTIYF.

In DNA, the CDR3 is TGTGCCAGCAGCTCAAATCCCGGGACTAGCGCGGGGGAGACAGATACGCAGTATTTT. This codes for CASSSNPGTSAGETDTQYF. The chain joins TRBV11-3 to TRBJ2-3; TRBD2 matches at 10 bases. Germline CDR1 SGHNT, CDR2 YENEEA. The length of the CDR3 is 19 residues. V shed 4 bases and J 3 bases; nucleotides not matched to a gene: 16.